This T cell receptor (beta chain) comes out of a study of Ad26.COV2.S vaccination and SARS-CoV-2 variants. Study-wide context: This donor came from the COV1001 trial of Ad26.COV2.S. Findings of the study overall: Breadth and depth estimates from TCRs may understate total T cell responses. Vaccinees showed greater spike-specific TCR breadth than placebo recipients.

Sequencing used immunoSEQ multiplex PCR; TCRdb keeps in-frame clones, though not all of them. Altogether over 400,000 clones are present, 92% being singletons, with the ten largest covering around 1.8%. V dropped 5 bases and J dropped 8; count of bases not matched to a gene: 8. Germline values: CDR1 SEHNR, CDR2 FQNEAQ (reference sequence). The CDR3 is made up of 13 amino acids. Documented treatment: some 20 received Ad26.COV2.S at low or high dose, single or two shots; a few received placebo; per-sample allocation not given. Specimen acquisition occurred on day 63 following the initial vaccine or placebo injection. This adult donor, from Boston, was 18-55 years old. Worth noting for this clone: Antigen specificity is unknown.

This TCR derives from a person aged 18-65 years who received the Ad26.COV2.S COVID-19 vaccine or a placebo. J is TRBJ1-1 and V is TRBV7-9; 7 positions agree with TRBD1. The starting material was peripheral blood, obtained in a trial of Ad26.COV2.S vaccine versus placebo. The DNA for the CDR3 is TGTGCCAGCAGCCTTACAGGGGAGGGGGAAGCTTTCTTT. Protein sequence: CASSLTGEGEAFF.